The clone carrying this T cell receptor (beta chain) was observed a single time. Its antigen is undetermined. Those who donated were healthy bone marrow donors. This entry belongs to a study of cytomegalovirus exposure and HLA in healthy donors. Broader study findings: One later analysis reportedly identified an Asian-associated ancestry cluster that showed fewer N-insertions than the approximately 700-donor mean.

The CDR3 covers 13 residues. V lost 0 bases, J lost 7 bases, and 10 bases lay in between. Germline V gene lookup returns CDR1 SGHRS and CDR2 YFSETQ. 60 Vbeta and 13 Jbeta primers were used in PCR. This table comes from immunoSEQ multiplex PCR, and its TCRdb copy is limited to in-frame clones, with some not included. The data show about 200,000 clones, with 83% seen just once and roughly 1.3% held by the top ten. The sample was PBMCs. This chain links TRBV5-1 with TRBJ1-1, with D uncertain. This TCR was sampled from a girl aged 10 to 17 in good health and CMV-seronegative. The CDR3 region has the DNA TGCGCCAGCAGCTTGGGAGAGGGCCTTGAAGCTTTCTTT. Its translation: CASSLGEGLEAFF.